The rows below give T cell receptor beta chains drawn from one sample of a study of shared clonotypes between healthy human individuals. Sequencing was performed with immunoSEQ multiplex PCR; in TCRdb, only in-frame clones are kept and a portion is missing. Of some 550,000 clones detected, around 97% appear once; the ten largest clones hold 0.057%. Material: naive CD4+ T cells sorted from blood. The receptors here all came from a woman between 25 and 40 years old in good health. CDR3s include the opening cysteine and the closing phenylalanine or tryptophan. Each record gives: V gene, clone size, D gene, J gene, CDR3 DNA, CDR3 protein. A D gene is named only where the DNA matches it firmly. Part of the rows lack a size; the others show once, few, many or a class for expanded clones.

V: TRBV7-8
size: .
D: TRBD2
J: TRBJ2-2
DNA: TGTGCCAGCAGCTCCCAACTAGCGGGAAACACCGGGGAGCTGTTTTTT
CDR3: CASSSQLAGNTGELFF

V: TRBV27
size: .
D: .
J: TRBJ1-5
DNA: TGTGCCAGCAGTCAACGCAATCAGCCCCAGCATTTT
CDR3: CASSQRNQPQHF

V: TRBV6-6
size: .
D: .
J: TRBJ2-7
DNA: TGTGCCAGCAGTTACCGATACGAGCAGTACTTC
CDR3: CASSYRYEQYF

V: TRBV6-1
size: .
D: .
J: TRBJ1-2
DNA: TGTGCCAGCAGTGCCGGGTATGGCTACACCTTC
CDR3: CASSAGYGYTF

V: TRBV7-9
size: once
D: TRBD1
J: TRBJ2-5
DNA: TGTGCCAGCAGCACGGGACAGATAAGCCAAGAGACCCAGTACTTC
CDR3: CASSTGQISQETQYF

V: TRBV7-6
size: .
D: TRBD2
J: TRBJ2-1
DNA: TGTGCCAGCAGCGCTACTAGCGGCTCCTACAATGAGCAGTTCTTC
CDR3: CASSATSGSYNEQFF

V: TRBV20-1
size: .
D: .
J: TRBJ2-1
DNA: TGCAGTGCTAGAGATCGGGGGTTGCAGTTCTTC
CDR3: CSARDRGLQFF

V: TRBV5-5
size: .
D: .
J: TRBJ1-1
DNA: TGTGCCAGCAGCTTGGCTCGGGTACTTGAGTCTGAAGCTTTCTTT
CDR3: CASSLARVLESEAFF

V: TRBV2
size: .
D: .
J: TRBJ1-4
DNA: TGTGCCAGCACATACAGGCCCAAGTCTAATGAAAAACTGTTTTTT
CDR3: CASTYRPKSNEKLFF

V: TRBV7-8
size: .
D: .
J: TRBJ2-3
DNA: TGTGCCAGCGGACGAGCTTCCACAGATACGCAGTATTTT
CDR3: CASGRASTDTQYF

V: TRBV27
size: .
D: .
J: TRBJ2-7
DNA: TGTGCCAGCAGTTTAACGTGGGCGGGGCCCTACGAGCAGTACTTC
CDR3: CASSLTWAGPYEQYF

V: TRBV28
size: .
D: .
J: TRBJ2-1
DNA: TGTGCCAGCAGTTCTAGCCCCAGCTCCTACAATGAGCAGTTCTTC
CDR3: CASSSSPSSYNEQFF

V: TRBV28
size: .
D: .
J: TRBJ1-1
DNA: TGTGCCAGCAGTCCCCGTTTAACTGAAGCTTTCTTT
CDR3: CASSPRLTEAFF

V: TRBV6-5
size: .
D: TRBD2
J: TRBJ2-7
DNA: TGTGCCAGCAGTTACTCTGGGACTAGCGGTTCCTACGAGCAGTACTTC
CDR3: CASSYSGTSGSYEQYF

V: TRBV10-3
size: .
D: .
J: TRBJ1-2
DNA: TGTGCCATCAGTGCATCGACAGGTTCCCCTAACTATGGCTACACCTTC
CDR3: CAISASTGSPNYGYTF

V: TRBV5-1
size: .
D: TRBD2
J: TRBJ2-7
DNA: TGCGCCAGCAGCCTCGAAGCGGGAGGACTTTGGGAGCAGTACTTC
CDR3: CASSLEAGGLWEQYF

V: TRBV7-3
size: .
D: .
J: TRBJ1-1
DNA: TGTGCCAGCAGCTCACTCAGCTATAGACAGAGGAACACTGAAGCTTTCTTT
CDR3: CASSSLSYRQRNTEAFF

V: TRBV19
size: .
D: .
J: TRBJ1-2
DNA: TGTGCCAGTAGTATGCGGGCGTTCCCCTATGGCTACACCTTC
CDR3: CASSMRAFPYGYTF

V: TRBV5-1
size: .
D: .
J: TRBJ2-4
DNA: TGCGCCAGCAGCTTGGAGGAATCCAAAAACATTCAGTACTTC
CDR3: CASSLEESKNIQYF

V: TRBV7-2
size: .
D: TRBD1
J: TRBJ1-4
DNA: TGTGCCAGCACCCTGACAGGGGTTGAAAAACTGTTTTTT
CDR3: CASTLTGVEKLFF

V: TRBV28
size: .
D: .
J: TRBJ2-3
DNA: TGTGCCAGCAGTTTAAAAAGCACAGATACGCAGTATTTT
CDR3: CASSLKSTDTQYF

V: TRBV2
size: .
D: .
J: TRBJ2-2
DNA: TGTGCCAGCAAGAGTTCTGGCACCGGGGAGCTGTTTTTT
CDR3: CASKSSGTGELFF

V: TRBV6-1
size: .
D: TRBD2
J: TRBJ2-5
DNA: TGTGCCAGCAGTGAAACGGCGAGCGGGAGCAGGTCCCAGTACTTC
CDR3: CASSETASGSRSQYF

V: TRBV2
size: .
D: .
J: TRBJ1-5
DNA: TGTGCCAGCAGTGACAACCAACCCAGCAATCAGCCCCAGCATTTT
CDR3: CASSDNQPSNQPQHF

V: TRBV5-4
size: .
D: .
J: TRBJ2-5
DNA: TGTGCCAGCAGCGCCGCCGGGACTGAGGTCCGGGAGACCCAGTACTTC
CDR3: CASSAAGTEVRETQYF

V: TRBV21-1
size: .
D: .
J: TRBJ2-3
DNA: TGTGCCAGCGGAGTTTGGAGACTAGCGGTAAGTAGCACAGATACGCAGTATTTT
CDR3: CASGVWRLAVSSTDTQYF

V: TRBV27
size: .
D: TRBD2
J: TRBJ2-3
DNA: TGTGCCAGCAGTTTAAGGGCGGGACTAGCGGGAGATGATACGCAGTATTTT
CDR3: CASSLRAGLAGDDTQYF

V: TRBV11-3
size: .
D: .
J: TRBJ1-1
DNA: TGTGCCAGCAGCTTAGACATCAGTACTGAAGCTTTCTTT
CDR3: CASSLDISTEAFF

V: TRBV4-1
size: .
D: .
J: TRBJ1-4
DNA: TGCGCCAGCAGCCTACCGTCCGGGGAAAAACTGTTTTTT
CDR3: CASSLPSGEKLFF

V: TRBV30
size: .
D: TRBD1
J: TRBJ1-3
DNA: TGTGCCTGGAGTGCGACAGGGGTTGGAAACACCATATATTTT
CDR3: CAWSATGVGNTIYF

V: TRBV19
size: .
D: .
J: TRBJ1-1
DNA: TGTGCCAGCACCAAGGGGGAAGCGGGGTCCACTGAAGCTTTCTTT
CDR3: CASTKGEAGSTEAFF

V: TRBV27
size: .
D: TRBD2
J: TRBJ2-7
DNA: TGTGCCAGCCAGCGGGGGGAGTCCTACGAGCAGTACTTC
CDR3: CASQRGESYEQYF

V: TRBV5-4
size: .
D: TRBD2
J: TRBJ2-5
DNA: TGTGCCAGCAGCGGTCTGATCAGCGGGAGGAGGGAGACCCAGTACTTC
CDR3: CASSGLISGRRETQYF

V: TRBV2
size: once
D: .
J: TRBJ2-7
DNA: TGTGCCAGCACCGCACCGTACGACAAGACGCTATTCTACGAGCAGTACTTC
CDR3: CASTAPYDKTLFYEQYF

V: TRBV5-7
size: .
D: .
J: TRBJ1-5
DNA: TGTGCCAGCAGCTTGGACAGGCCACTATGGGGACAGCCCCAGCATTTT
CDR3: CASSLDRPLWGQPQHF

V: TRBV5-5
size: .
D: .
J: TRBJ2-7
DNA: TGTGCCAGCAGCTTTGGCAGGGGCCCTCCTTACGAGCAGTACTTC
CDR3: CASSFGRGPPYEQYF

V: TRBV4-2
size: .
D: .
J: TRBJ1-2
DNA: TGTGCCAGCAGCCAAGAAGAAACAGGGCTCTATGGCTACACCTTC
CDR3: CASSQEETGLYGYTF

V: TRBV27
size: .
D: .
J: TRBJ2-1
DNA: TGTGCCAGCAGGGACGGAAACTACAATGAGCAGTTCTTC
CDR3: CASRDGNYNEQFF

V: TRBV19
size: once
D: TRBD1
J: TRBJ1-2
DNA: TGTGCCAGTACTGGTCGGAAGAACAGGGGTGAAGGCTACACCTTC
CDR3: CASTGRKNRGEGYTF

V: TRBV6-1
size: .
D: .
J: TRBJ2-7
DNA: TGTGCCAGCAGTGACCCAGGGAGCTCCTACGAGCAGTACTTC
CDR3: CASSDPGSSYEQYF

V: TRBV28
size: once
D: TRBD2
J: TRBJ2-3
DNA: TGTGCCAGCAGCCGTAGCGGGAGGGCCGGGGATACGCAGTATTTT
CDR3: CASSRSGRAGDTQYF

V: TRBV5-1
size: once
D: TRBD1
J: TRBJ2-7
DNA: TGCGCCAGCAGCTCCGGGACAGGGGAAGAGCAGTACTTC
CDR3: CASSSGTGEEQYF

V: TRBV7-9
size: .
D: .
J: TRBJ2-7
DNA: TGTGCCAGCGATAGCGGCGGCGAGCAGTACTTC
CDR3: CASDSGGEQYF

V: TRBV27
size: .
D: TRBD1
J: TRBJ1-6
DNA: TGTGCCAGCAGTTTATGGGCGGACAGGGAGAGAACCCTCCACTTT
CDR3: CASSLWADRERTLHF

V: TRBV6-4
size: .
D: .
J: TRBJ1-5
DNA: TGTGCCAGCAGTGACCCGAAGCCCCAGCATTTT
CDR3: CASSDPKPQHF

V: TRBV9
size: .
D: TRBD2
J: TRBJ2-1
DNA: TGTGCCAGCAGCGCGGGACTAGCGGGTTACAATGAGCAGTTCTTC
CDR3: CASSAGLAGYNEQFF